This record covers a single T cell receptor beta chain. Donors were grouped by their self-reported clinical history. The sample originates from a study of blood T cell repertoires in COVID-19. Turning to the study itself: Acute-phase and convalescent COVID-19 samples originated in the United States, Italy and Spain.

With 5 bases removed from V and 7 bases from J, the gap between germline ends came to 11 bases. This CDR3 region has 13 residues. The germline V gene has CDR1 SGHVS and CDR2 FQNEAQ. Per the original methods: Amplification with reference gene primers provided the estimates of nucleated cell counts. Repertoires were generated with immunoSEQ multiplex PCR, while TCRdb's copy carries only in-frame clones and drops some. That table supplies the V and J calls and clone size; D and trimming were determined from the DNA. The repertoire holds 200,000 to 300,000 clones, with more than 85% as singletons. The J gene is TRBJ1-4, the V gene TRBV7-8, with a possible D match to TRBD1 (6 bases). Sequenced: PBMCs or T cells enriched from blood (not recorded which). This clonotype originated in a woman aged 30 to 39 who had recovered from COVID-19. CDR3 DNA sequence: TGTGCCAGCAGCCGGGACAAAGGTGAAAAACTGTTTTTT. It encodes CASSRDKGEKLFF.